This note documents a single TCR beta chain sequence. What it recognizes is unknown. This sample was taken from a study of cytomegalovirus exposure and HLA in healthy donors. Findings of the study overall: Compared with the roughly 700-donor mean, an Asian-associated ancestry cluster reportedly had fewer N-insertions, according to a later analysis. Cytomegalovirus association was assigned to 170 or so TCR beta chains. In a later analysis, most CMV-associated TCR beta chains appeared HLA-restricted.

Germline V gene sequence: CDR1 SGHRS, CDR2 YFSETQ. V lost 4 bases and J 6 bases, leaving 13 bases between the germline ends. The CDR3 sequence is 13 residues long. Vbeta (60) and Jbeta (13) primers were used in the PCR. The table came from immunoSEQ multiplex PCR; TCRdb's copy has only in-frame clones and leaves some out. The data show approximately 88,000 clones, 80% seen once. V is TRBV5-1 and J is TRBJ1-2, with D possibly TRBD1 on 5 matching bases. Source material: PBMCs. The receptor was isolated from a man aged 18 to 30 in good health and CMV-seronegative. The CDR3 DNA reads TGCGCCAGCAGCGCCCTGACAGAGGATGGCTACACCTTC. This gives the protein CASSALTEDGYTF.